This T cell receptor (beta chain) was retrieved from a study of blood T cell repertoires in COVID-19. Across the study: The United States, Italy and Spain were the sources of the acute and convalescent COVID-19 samples. PBMCs, B-cell-depleted T cells, or T cells were the source of the cDNA or gDNA that made up the material.

TCRdb's table, derived via immunoSEQ multiplex PCR, lists solely in-frame clones and lacks some. The table records under 250,000 clones, around 81% of them present only once. This clone was counted between two and nine times. The length of the CDR3 is 14 residues. Germline V CDR1 and CDR2: ENHRY, SYGVKD. The trim removed 6 bases at V and 5 bases at J, leaving 7 bases unmatched. This receptor was identified in a woman in her seventies with acute or convalescent COVID-19. Sequenced material: peripheral blood. V usage is TRBV10-3 and J usage is TRBJ2-5, with TRBD1 identical over 9 bases. The CDR3 nucleotides read TGTGCCATCAGGCCGGACAGGGGAGGGGAGACCCAGTACTTC. Amino acid sequence: CAIRPDRGGETQYF.